This T cell receptor beta chain was obtained from a study of blood T cell repertoires in COVID-19 (dated by TCRdb to the early 2020s). About the full investigation: Collaborator samples came from the United States, Italy and Spain and covered acute and convalescent phases of COVID-19. The dataset comprised deeply sampled blood TCRbeta repertoires from subjects exposed to, actively infected with, or recovered from COVID-19. HLA class I and class II types, where available, came from metadata supplied by the sample provider rather than from assay-based typing. The repertoires were released in a freely available public database intended as a resource for research on the immune response to SARS-CoV-2. A de-identified subject ID, COVID-19 status, age in years and sex were almost always included in the sample metadata. The prospective study material was composed of cDNA or gDNA derived from T cells, B-cell-depleted T cells, or PBMCs. Samples came from the ongoing ImmuneRACE study (first 160 participants) plus 1,254 subjects from 6 global collaborators. The research as a whole found: The amount of clinical and demographic metadata varied by source and participant and was provided uncurated.

Germline trimming: 8 bases from V, 8 bases from J; junction bases outside gene matches: 12. CDR1 and CDR2 are drawn from the germline V gene: SGDLS, YYNGEE. Taken from cysteine to phenylalanine, the CDR3 has 14 residues. Only the CDR3 portion is preserved as DNA: 42 bases, with reading frame beginning at the first base. A note on this clone: Which antigen it targets is not known. Within one base of it there is no much larger clone, and no base qualities were kept.

The immunoSEQ Assay, a bias-controlled multiplex PCR, was used to amplify TCRbeta CDR3 regions from genomic DNA. On the authors' methods: The number of nucleated cells in each sample was estimated by amplification of reference gene primers within the assay. To quantify the absolute abundance of each unique TCRbeta CDR3 rearrangement, sequence reads were collapsed and filtered. For each sample, productive Simpson clonality was calculated by taking the square root of Simpson's diversity index across productive rearrangements. In TCRdb, the immuneACCESS table is reduced to in-frame sequences with V and J assigned. These tables do not hold every clone; where another copy was compared, an unresolved V gene accounts for under half, and the others remain unexplained. V and J calls and clone size are copied from that table; D and trimming were computed from the DNA. The table for this sample lists roughly 39,000 clones; 75% to 90% of them were counted only once. Of the sample, around 4% is held by the ten largest clones.

Each collaborating institution followed its own protocols to collect whole blood in K2EDTA tubes. For TCRbeta analysis, collaborators shipped samples as frozen whole blood, isolated PBMCs, or DNA extracted from either of those sample types. Sequenced sample: peripheral blood. The TCR sequence derives from a man aged 60-69 years with acute or convalescent COVID-19. The chain is encoded by TRBV9 joined to TRBJ1-3, with 8 central nucleotides matching TRBD1. The DNA sequence follows: TGTGCCAGTCGGACAGGGCTAAATACGGACACCATATATTTT. This yields the protein CASRTGLNTDTIYF.